This T cell receptor (beta chain) stems from a study of identical twins. Study-level results: Memory repertoires lacked the insertion deficit that abundant cord blood beta clonotypes showed. One should note that invariant MAIT and iNKT cells could partly confound zero-insertion analyses.

On this clonotype itself: Its antigen remains unidentified.

The CDR3 contains 15 residues. Deletions cut 8 bases from V and 4 bases from J, with 18 bases between. Germline CDR1 and CDR2: MDHEN and SYDVKM. Unique molecular identifiers were present on the cDNA, which also gained a universal primer site by template switching. TCRdb independently ran MiXCR on the 5' RACE reads; one entry per CDR3 protein. The sample lists approximately 490,000 distinct CDR3 sequences, about 20% occurring once. This sample also appeared in a second study, on yellow fever vaccine responses in identical twins. This second study says: Reportedly, the T cell response mounted by twins to vaccine seemed partly convergent, partly personalized.

The sample consisted of CD4+ T cells sorted from blood. The V gene is TRBV28, the J gene TRBJ1-5; perhaps TRBD1 as D (5 bases). The sequence came from a woman under 30 in good health. This CDR3 reads CASQGLQGKNQPQHF. For the CDR3, the DNA is TGTGCCAGCCAAGGTCTGCAGGGCAAAAATCAGCCCCAGCATTTT.